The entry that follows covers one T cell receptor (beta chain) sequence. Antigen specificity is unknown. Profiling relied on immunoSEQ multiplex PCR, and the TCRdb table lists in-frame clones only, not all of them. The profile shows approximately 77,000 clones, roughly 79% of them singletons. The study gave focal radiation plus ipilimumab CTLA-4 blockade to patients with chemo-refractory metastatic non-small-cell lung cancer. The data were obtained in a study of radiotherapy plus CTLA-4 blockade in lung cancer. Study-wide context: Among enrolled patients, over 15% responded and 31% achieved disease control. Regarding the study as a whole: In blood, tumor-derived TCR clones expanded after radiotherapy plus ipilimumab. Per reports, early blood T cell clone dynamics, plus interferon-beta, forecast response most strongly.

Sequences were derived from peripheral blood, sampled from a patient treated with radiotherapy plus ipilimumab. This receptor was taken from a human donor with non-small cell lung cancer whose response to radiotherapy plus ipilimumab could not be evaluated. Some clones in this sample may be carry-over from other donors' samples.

The CDR3 spells CAISGRPSGGGTDTQYF. As DNA, the CDR3 is TGTGCCATCAGTGGCCGACCTAGCGGGGGGGGGACAGATACGCAGTATTTT. The chain uses TRBV10-3 and TRBJ2-3; 12 positions agree with TRBD2. The CDR3 covers 17 residues. V gave up 4 bases and J gave up 3 bases; unmatched junction bases: 8. Germline V gene lookup returns CDR1 ENHRY and CDR2 SYGVKD.